These T cell receptor beta chains were read from a single sample in a study of T cell repertoires in cytomegalovirus infection. In TCRdb, the reads were re-called with MiXCR into one record per CDR3 protein. The sample lists 150,000 to 200,000 distinct CDR3 sequences, roughly 19% occurring once. Sequencing input: PBMCs. All receptors derive from a human donor in good health (CMV status not recorded). Some clones in this sample may be carry-over from other donors' samples. The CDR3 runs from the conserved cysteine through the conserved F or W. D genes are given only for firm matches. Rows may omit the clone size; those that give it use once, few, many or a size class.

V gene: TRBV5-4; D gene: TRBD2; J gene: TRBJ2-5; CDR3 length: 16; clone size: -; CDR3 protein: CASSRTGGRAQETQYF; CDR3 DNA: TGTGCCAGCAGCCGTACTGGCGGGAGGGCCCAAGAGACCCAGTACTTC
V gene: TRBV12-3/TRBV12-4; D gene: -; J gene: TRBJ2-7; CDR3 length: 13; clone size: few; CDR3 protein: CASSLLVPYEQYF; CDR3 DNA: TGTGCCAGCAGTTTACTAGTCCCCTACGAGCAGTACTTC
V gene: TRBV7-2; D gene: TRBD1; J gene: TRBJ1-5; CDR3 length: 15; clone size: many; CDR3 protein: CASSSDRFGNQPQHF; CDR3 DNA: TGTGCCAGCAGCTCGGACAGGTTTGGCAATCAGCCCCAGCATTTT
V gene: TRBV10-3; D gene: -; J gene: TRBJ1-4; CDR3 length: 16; clone size: -; CDR3 protein: CAISESSRGPNEKLFF; CDR3 DNA: TGTGCCATCAGTGAGTCATCACGGGGGCCGAATGAAAAACTGTTTTTT
V gene: TRBV6-6; D gene: -; J gene: TRBJ1-5; CDR3 length: 16; clone size: few; CDR3 protein: CASSYGWQGTKQPQHF; CDR3 DNA: TGTGCCAGCAGTTACGGGTGGCAGGGGACGAAGCAGCCCCAGCATTTT
V gene: TRBV7-6; D gene: TRBD2; J gene: TRBJ2-1; CDR3 length: 13; clone size: few; CDR3 protein: CASSRGLADEQFF; CDR3 DNA: TGTGCCAGCAGCCGGGGACTAGCCGATGAGCAGTTCTTC
V gene: TRBV11-2; D gene: TRBD1; J gene: TRBJ1-1; CDR3 length: 15; clone size: -; CDR3 protein: CASSLDRGRGTEAFF; CDR3 DNA: TGTGCCAGCAGCTTAGACAGGGGGAGAGGCACTGAAGCTTTCTTT
V gene: TRBV30; D gene: -; J gene: TRBJ2-7; CDR3 length: 11; clone size: -; CDR3 protein: CAWSRSYEQYF; CDR3 DNA: TGTGCCTGGAGTCGGTCCTACGAGCAGTACTTC
V gene: TRBV28; D gene: -; J gene: TRBJ1-5; CDR3 length: 14; clone size: many; CDR3 protein: CASTAESGIEPQHF; CDR3 DNA: TGTGCCAGCACCGCGGAGTCCGGGATCGAGCCCCAGCATTTT
V gene: TRBV6-2/TRBV6-3; D gene: -; J gene: TRBJ2-2; CDR3 length: 13; clone size: few; CDR3 protein: CASSSSNTGELFF; CDR3 DNA: -
V gene: TRBV12-3/TRBV12-4; D gene: -; J gene: TRBJ1-5; CDR3 length: 14; clone size: many; CDR3 protein: CASSFVQKNQPQHF; CDR3 DNA: TGTGCCAGCAGTTTTGTTCAAAAGAATCAGCCCCAGCATTTT
V gene: TRBV12-3/TRBV12-4; D gene: -; J gene: TRBJ2-3; CDR3 length: 14; clone size: many; CDR3 protein: CASTPSGFGDTQYF; CDR3 DNA: TGTGCCAGCACCCCATCTGGGTTTGGAGATACGCAGTATTTT
V gene: TRBV6-1; D gene: TRBD1; J gene: TRBJ1-2; CDR3 length: 14; clone size: -; CDR3 protein: CASRRLQGARGYTF; CDR3 DNA: TGTGCCAGCAGGCGTCTCCAGGGGGCTCGGGGCTACACCTTC
V gene: TRBV7-2; D gene: TRBD2; J gene: TRBJ2-4; CDR3 length: 19; clone size: few; CDR3 protein: CASIPPESGNARAKNIQYF; CDR3 DNA: TGTGCCAGCATCCCGCCTGAGAGCGGGAACGCTAGGGCCAAAAACATTCAGTACTTC
V gene: TRBV19; D gene: -; J gene: TRBJ2-4; CDR3 length: 16; clone size: -; CDR3 protein: CASSVGELTAKNIQYF; CDR3 DNA: TGTGCCAGCTCGGTTGGGGAACTAACGGCCAAAAACATTCAGTACTTC
V gene: TRBV7-8; D gene: -; J gene: TRBJ2-1; CDR3 length: 14; clone size: many; CDR3 protein: CASSLVGPPNEQFF; CDR3 DNA: TGTGCCAGCAGCTTAGTCGGTCCTCCCAATGAGCAGTTCTTC
V gene: TRBV28; D gene: TRBD2; J gene: TRBJ2-7; CDR3 length: 15; clone size: -; CDR3 protein: CASSSPGTSGYEQYF; CDR3 DNA: TGTGCCAGCAGTTCCCCCGGGACTAGCGGTTACGAGCAGTACTTC
V gene: TRBV7-2; D gene: -; J gene: TRBJ1-3; CDR3 length: 16; clone size: many; CDR3 protein: CASSIESAGGGNTIYF; CDR3 DNA: TGTGCCAGCAGTATAGAGAGCGCCGGCGGGGGAAACACCATATATTTT
V gene: TRBV18; D gene: TRBD1; J gene: TRBJ2-2; CDR3 length: 14; clone size: -; CDR3 protein: CASSGQANTGELFF; CDR3 DNA: TGTGCCAGTTCCGGACAGGCGAACACCGGGGAGCTGTTTTTT
V gene: TRBV5-1; D gene: -; J gene: TRBJ1-2; CDR3 length: 13; clone size: many; CDR3 protein: CASSLADSYGYTF; CDR3 DNA: TGCGCCAGCAGCTTGGCCGACAGTTATGGCTACACCTTC
V gene: TRBV7-9; D gene: -; J gene: TRBJ1-6; CDR3 length: 14; clone size: -; CDR3 protein: CASSPSSYNSPLHF; CDR3 DNA: TGTGCCAGCAGCCCGAGTTCCTATAATTCACCCCTCCACTTT
V gene: TRBV5-1; D gene: -; J gene: TRBJ2-6; CDR3 length: 15; clone size: -; CDR3 protein: CASSLVSSGANVLSF; CDR3 DNA: TGCGCCAGCAGCTTGGTAAGCTCTGGGGCCAACGTCCTGAGTTTC
V gene: TRBV7-8; D gene: -; J gene: TRBJ1-1; CDR3 length: 12; clone size: many; CDR3 protein: CASSLTLAEAFF; CDR3 DNA: TGTGCCAGCAGCCTCACACTAGCTGAAGCTTTCTTT
V gene: TRBV7-3; D gene: TRBD2; J gene: TRBJ2-3; CDR3 length: 16; clone size: few; CDR3 protein: CASSLEGLAGTDTQYF; CDR3 DNA: TGTGCCAGCAGCTTAGAGGGACTAGCGGGCACAGATACGCAGTATTTT
V gene: TRBV2; D gene: -; J gene: TRBJ2-3; CDR3 length: 15; clone size: few; CDR3 protein: CASILTGLLTDTQYF; CDR3 DNA: TGTGCCAGCATATTAACCGGGCTACTCACAGATACGCAGTATTTT
V gene: TRBV2; D gene: TRBD2; J gene: TRBJ2-5; CDR3 length: 14; clone size: -; CDR3 protein: CASKQRGVQETQYF; CDR3 DNA: TGTGCCAGCAAGCAGCGGGGGGTCCAAGAGACCCAGTACTTC
V gene: TRBV12-3/TRBV12-4; D gene: TRBD2; J gene: TRBJ2-5; CDR3 length: 15; clone size: few; CDR3 protein: CASSPIAGGWETQYF; CDR3 DNA: TGTGCCAGCAGTCCTATAGCGGGGGGTTGGGAGACCCAGTACTTC
V gene: TRBV7-8; D gene: -; J gene: TRBJ2-2; CDR3 length: 15; clone size: few; CDR3 protein: CASSAQGRDTGELFF; CDR3 DNA: TGTGCCAGCAGCGCACAGGGGAGGGACACCGGGGAGCTGTTTTTT
V gene: TRBV6-5; D gene: -; J gene: TRBJ2-1; CDR3 length: 15; clone size: -; CDR3 protein: CASSSWDGRGNEQFF; CDR3 DNA: TGTGCCAGCAGTTCCTGGGACGGACGGGGCAATGAGCAGTTCTTC
V gene: TRBV4-1; D gene: -; J gene: TRBJ2-7; CDR3 length: 15; clone size: -; CDR3 protein: CASSQDAYRSDEQYF; CDR3 DNA: TGCGCCAGCAGCCAAGATGCGTACCGGTCGGACGAGCAGTACTTC
V gene: TRBV7-9; D gene: -; J gene: TRBJ1-2; CDR3 length: 14; clone size: many; CDR3 protein: CASSPHDTANGYTF; CDR3 DNA: TGTGCCAGCAGCCCTCACGACACTGCCAATGGCTACACCTTC
V gene: TRBV7-3; D gene: -; J gene: TRBJ2-5; CDR3 length: 13; clone size: few; CDR3 protein: CASSLRGRETQYF; CDR3 DNA: TGTGCCAGCAGCTTAAGGGGGCGGGAGACCCAGTACTTC
V gene: TRBV5-4; D gene: -; J gene: TRBJ2-7; CDR3 length: 15; clone size: -; CDR3 protein: CTSSQDPSQPYEQYF; CDR3 DNA: TGTACCAGCAGCCAAGACCCGAGTCAACCCTACGAGCAGTACTTC
V gene: TRBV7-8; D gene: TRBD1; J gene: TRBJ1-1; CDR3 length: 16; clone size: many; CDR3 protein: CASTLRQGMWSTEAFF; CDR3 DNA: TGTGCCAGCACCCTCAGACAGGGGATGTGGAGCACTGAAGCTTTCTTT
V gene: TRBV6-6; D gene: TRBD1; J gene: TRBJ2-4; CDR3 length: 14; clone size: -; CDR3 protein: CASSGQGGMRIQYF; CDR3 DNA: TGTGCCAGCAGTGGACAGGGTGGGATGAGGATTCAGTACTTC
V gene: TRBV10-3; D gene: -; J gene: TRBJ1-5; CDR3 length: 16; clone size: few; CDR3 protein: CAISESQGWSNQPQHF; CDR3 DNA: TGTGCCATCAGTGAGTCACAGGGCTGGAGCAATCAGCCCCAGCATTTT